The 26 T cell receptor beta chains reported below all come from one sample, sequenced in a study of PD-1 blockade in classical Hodgkin lymphoma. Time point given: cycle 4 day 1 (C4D1), after more than five weeks of nivolumab. All the patients suffered relapse after autologous stem cell transplantation, and brentuximab vedotin exposure differed. This table comes from immunoSEQ multiplex PCR, and its TCRdb copy is limited to in-frame clones, with some not included. This sample has roughly 100,000 clones, with roughly 87% found just once. The starting material was peripheral blood mononuclear cells (PBMCs), obtained before the fourth cycle of nivolumab. The receptors come from a human donor with classical Hodgkin lymphoma.

The V gene is TRBV6-1, the J gene TRBJ1-5; D not resolved. The V gene lost 7 bases and the J gene lost 0 bases, with 13 bases spanning the gap. Germline V gene data show CDR1 as MNHNS and CDR2 as SASEGT. The CDR3 sequence is 15 residues long. The CDR3 DNA sequence: TGTGCCAGCACCTGGGAGGCCCTTAGCAATCAGCCCCAGCATTTT. It translates to CASTWEALSNQPQHF.

The chain carries TRBV29-1 and TRBJ2-1; TRBD2 matches 13 bases. V lost 6 bases and J lost 6; bases outside the gene matches: 8. Germline V gene lookup returns CDR1 SQVTM and CDR2 ANQGSEA. The CDR3 sequence is 15 residues long. Here the CDR3 DNA reads TGCAGCGTCACCACTAGCGGGAGGGTCAGCAATGAGCAGTTCTTC. Its translation is CSVTTSGRVSNEQFF.

The genes are TRBV19 and TRBJ1-5; unclear D gene. The CDR3 is 14 residues long. Trimming cost V 5 bases and J 4 bases, with 12 bases left between them. The germline V gene encodes CDR1 LNHDA and CDR2 SQIVND (reference sequence). The CDR3 coding sequence is TGTGCCAGTAGTCCCGAACTCTCAAATCAGCCCCAGCATTTT. This codes for CASSPELSNQPQHF.

The V gene is TRBV6-1, the J gene TRBJ2-5; D remains ambiguous. This CDR3 spans 12 amino acids. V lost 8 bases, J lost 5 bases, and 12 bases lay in between. CDR1 MNHNS and CDR2 SASEGT come from the germline V gene. The CDR3 reads CASGRVGETQYF. CDR3 bases: TGTGCCAGCGGCCGTGTGGGGGAGACCCAGTACTTC.

This chain joins TRBV29-1 and TRBJ2-7; 10 bases align to TRBD1. The germline gives CDR1 SQVTM, CDR2 ANQGSEA. The CDR3 loop spans 13 amino acids. The V and J ends lost 7 bases and 5 bases, in that order; junction bases with no gene match: 8. This chain's CDR3 is CSGSGTGVNEQYF. DNA for the CDR3: TGCAGCGGTTCAGGGACAGGGGTAAACGAGCAGTACTTC.

V gene TRBV5-1 combines with J gene TRBJ2-7, with a tentative D call TRBD2 (6 bases). V was pared by 6 bases and J by 2 bases, with 12 bases between. Germline CDR1 reads SGHRS; CDR2 reads YFSETQ. This CDR3 comprises 13 residues. CDR3 loop: CASKGGLTYEQYF. DNA of the CDR3: TGCGCCAGCAAGGGAGGCCTGACCTACGAGCAGTACTTC.

The chain employs TRBV11-3 and TRBJ2-5; D possibly corresponds to TRBD2 (6 bases). Germline CDR1 reads SGHNT; CDR2 reads YENEEA. This CDR3 has 14 residues. The V end was cut by 3 bases, the J end by 5 bases, with 13 bases between. In DNA form, the CDR3 reads TGTGCCAGCAGCTTCACGGGAGTCTCGGAGACCCAGTACTTC. Translated, it gives CASSFTGVSETQYF.

J is TRBJ1-1 and V is TRBV6-1; the D gene is possibly TRBD1 (5 bases). The CDR3 consists of 18 residues. Between the trimmed V and J ends, which lost 2 bases and 0 bases, there was a span of 19 bases. Looked up from germline, CDR1 is MNHNS and CDR2 is SASEGT. The CDR3 DNA is TGTGCCAGCAGTGAACCACCAGGGTGGGGACTCATGAACACTGAAGCTTTCTTT. Its translation is CASSEPPGWGLMNTEAFF.

The chain has TRBV4-2 and TRBJ2-7, with D perhaps matching TRBD1 or TRBD2 (5 bases each). The V end was cut by 4 bases, the J end by 5 bases, with 9 bases between. The CDR3 totals 12 residues. Germline values: CDR1 LGHNA, CDR2 YNFKEQ. CDR3 coding DNA: TGTGCCAGCAGCCCGAGAGGGGACGAGCAGTACTTC. This codes for CASSPRGDEQYF.

J is TRBJ1-2 and V is TRBV7-9, with D perhaps TRBD1 (5 bases). With 5 bases removed from V and 4 bases from J, the gap between germline ends came to 14 bases. The V gene's germline CDR1 is SEHNR and CDR2 FQNEAQ (reference sequence). The CDR3 contains 14 residues. The CDR3 sequence: CASSPMGQVYGYTF. Here the CDR3 DNA reads TGTGCCAGCAGCCCAATGGGGCAGGTCTATGGCTACACCTTC.

V is TRBV5-4 and J is TRBJ2-7; 8 positions match TRBD1. In germline, CDR1 is SGHNT, CDR2 YYREEE (reference sequence). With V trimmed by 0 bases and J by 3 bases, 5 bases remained unmatched. The CDR3 is made up of 15 amino acids. In DNA form, the CDR3 reads TGTGCCAGCAGCTTGGATTCAGGGGGCAGCTACGAGCAGTACTTC. It yields the protein CASSLDSGGSYEQYF.

This clone has more than one count but fewer than ten. The chain employs TRBV6-1 and TRBJ1-1; TRBD1 matches 8 bases. V was clipped by 4 bases and J by 2 bases; unmatched bases: 6. CDR3 length: 15 amino acids. Looked up from germline, CDR1 is MNHNS and CDR2 is SASEGT. The CDR3 DNA sequence: TGTGCCAGCAGTGTAGTCACAGGGGGTAACACTGAAGCTTTCTTT. It is translated as CASSVVTGGNTEAFF.

This chain uses TRBV28 with TRBJ1-2, with D possibly TRBD1 on 5 matching bases. This CDR3 region has 15 residues. Germline V lookup: CDR1 MDHEN, CDR2 SYDVKM. The V and J ends lost 6 bases and 8 bases respectively, with 22 bases between them. The CDR3 is CASRVLWDPTGGYTF. In nucleotides, the CDR3 is TGTGCCAGCAGGGTATTATGGGACCCAACGGGAGGCTACACCTTC.

The V call is TRBV29-1, the J call TRBJ1-1; D not resolved. The germline V gene has CDR1 SQVTM and CDR2 ANQGSEA. Deletions cut 1 base from V and 0 bases from J, with 27 bases between. This CDR3 comprises 20 residues. CDR3 residues: CSVEGPRHHGLMGMNTEAFF. Here the CDR3 DNA reads TGCAGCGTTGAAGGCCCAAGGCACCACGGCCTCATGGGGATGAACACTGAAGCTTTCTTT.

The chain joins TRBV9 to TRBJ1-2; D remains unclear. CDR1 SGDLS and CDR2 YYNGEE come from the germline V gene. The CDR3 contains 15 residues. Trimming removed 4 bases from V and 0 bases from J, with 13 bases in between. In nucleotides, the CDR3 is TGTGCCAGCAGCCCCCGGTGGTGGGCTAACTATGGCTACACCTTC. It is translated as CASSPRWWANYGYTF.

V usage is TRBV4-2 and J usage is TRBJ2-2, with 8 bases that match TRBD1. The CDR3 extends over 19 amino acids. V lost 1 base, J lost 1 base, and 11 bases stayed unmatched. Per the germline V gene, CDR1 is LGHNA and CDR2 is YNFKEQ. The CDR3 nucleotides are TGTGCCAGCAGCCAAGCCCCTCTAGCCGGGACAGGGAACACCGGGGAGCTGTTTTTT. Protein sequence: CASSQAPLAGTGNTGELFF.

This chain joins TRBV14 and TRBJ2-7; D gene ambiguous. Germline V gene data show CDR1 as SGHDN and CDR2 as FVKESK. This CDR3 spans 12 amino acids. V lost 2 bases to trimming and J lost 2 bases, with 4 bases between them. CDR3 loop: CASSQWTYEQYF. CDR3 coding DNA: TGTGCCAGCAGCCAATGGACCTACGAGCAGTACTTC.

The V call is TRBV21-1, the J call TRBJ1-1. TRBV21-1 represents a pseudogene. The CDR3 spans 15 residues. The CDR3 coding sequence is TGTGCCAGCAGCAAACAATTTCGGGGGAACACTGAAGCTTTCTTT. It encodes CASSKQFRGNTEAFF.

This clone was found once. The genes are TRBV6-1 and TRBJ2-1; TRBD1 matches 8 bases. The V gene end was trimmed by 2 bases and the J gene end by 4 bases; junction bases not matched to a gene: 10. The CDR3 is 17 amino acids. Germline V gene sequence: CDR1 MNHNS, CDR2 SASEGT. CDR3 nucleotides: TGTGCCAGCAGTGAAAATTCGGTGACAGGGGCGTACAATGAGCAGTTCTTC. Translating gives CASSENSVTGAYNEQFF.

This clone has a single count. CDR3 protein: CAIRETGVETQYF. The CDR3 coding sequence is TGTGCCATCAGGGAGACAGGGGTGGAGACCCAGTACTTC. This rearrangement joins TRBV10-3 to TRBJ2-5; 8 bases are shared with TRBD1. Germline values: CDR1 ENHRY, CDR2 SYGVKD. V was pared by 6 bases and J by 5 bases, with 5 bases of the junction left unmatched. The CDR3 spans 13 residues.

The V call is TRBV19, the J call TRBJ1-1, with TRBD1 matching over 9 bases. This CDR3 has 15 residues. The V gene's germline CDR1 is LNHDA and CDR2 SQIVND (reference sequence). The ends lost 2 bases at V and 3 bases at J; junction bases unmatched: 4. CDR3 protein: CASSIPGQGYTEAFF. The DNA of the CDR3 is TGTGCCAGTAGTATACCGGGACAGGGATACACTGAAGCTTTCTTT.

V is TRBV19 and J is TRBJ1-1; 8 bases are a match to TRBD1. V lost 8 bases, J lost 5 bases, and 4 bases stayed unmatched. The CDR3 has 12 residues. Germline-derived CDR1 and CDR2 are LNHDA and SQIVND (reference sequence). The CDR3: CASGRQGTEAFF. The CDR3 DNA reads as TGTGCCAGTGGAAGACAGGGGACTGAAGCTTTCTTT.

The chain links TRBV6-6 to TRBJ2-3; TRBD2 might be the D (6 bases). CDR3 length: 14 residues. The germline gives CDR1 MNHNY, CDR2 SVGAGI (reference sequence). V lost 5 bases, J lost 0 bases, and 9 bases lay in between. This CDR3 reads CASSAGSSTDTQYF. The CDR3 DNA follows: TGTGCCAGCAGTGCCGGGAGTAGCACAGATACGCAGTATTTT.

The chain links TRBV6-1 to TRBJ2-5; D is ambiguous. This CDR3 is 15 amino acids long. V lost 1 base, J lost 4 bases, and 13 bases lay in between. CDR1 is MNHNS, CDR2 SASEGT, per germline. The CDR3 sequence is CASSEGDSRAETQYF. In nucleotides, the CDR3 is TGTGCCAGCAGTGAAGGCGATTCTAGGGCAGAGACCCAGTACTTC.

The chain recombines TRBV6-1 with TRBJ2-7, with 13 bases matching TRBD2. V dropped 6 bases and J dropped 2; count of bases not matched to a gene: 4. The CDR3 has 15 residues. Germline loops: CDR1 MNHNS, CDR2 SASEGT. In nucleotides, the CDR3 is TGTGCCAGCAGATATGGACTAGCGGGAGCCTACGAGCAGTACTTC. Its translation is CASRYGLAGAYEQYF.

V gene TRBV11-3 combines with J gene TRBJ1-1; 9 nucleotides match TRBD1. This CDR3 has 13 residues. V lost 3 bases and J lost 4; bases outside the gene matches: 0. The germline V gene encodes CDR1 SGHNT and CDR2 YENEEA. CDR3 in amino acids: CASSLDRGTEAFF. The CDR3 DNA sequence: TGTGCCAGCAGCTTGGACAGGGGCACTGAAGCTTTCTTT.